Listed here is a single T cell receptor beta chain. Its matching antigen is unknown. The CDR3 runs 22 residues. The sample is drawn from a study of OX40 agonist ivuxolimab in advanced cancers. Overall study context: Participants, about 83% male, averaged about 59 years of age, ranging from about 23 to 90. Having had anti-PD-1, anti-PD-L1 or anti-CTLA-4 therapy before was allowed, and over 35% had some.

Generated by immunoSEQ multiplex PCR, the TCRdb table keeps only in-frame clones and is missing some. Here the sample spans approximately 52,000 clones, approximately 88% being singletons. Study results and limitations: The expanded peripheral T cells' antigen specificity was not determined. Clonal expansion was seen in CD4+ and CD8+ blood T cells by week 6 at 0.1 to 3.0 mg/kg.

Here the sequenced sample was CD4+ or CD8+ T cells sorted from blood, taken in a trial of the OX40 agonist ivuxolimab. The chain recombines TRBV21-1 with TRBJ1-4. TRBV21-1 is an annotated pseudogene. The sequence was obtained from an adult with an advanced solid tumor such as melanoma, head and neck, liver or kidney cancer. As DNA, the CDR3 is TGTGCCAGCAGCAATGGCCCCGGGGCTTGGATACCCGGCTCCGACATTAATGAAAAACTGTTTTTT. Its translation: CASSNGPGAWIPGSDINEKLFF.